This TCR beta chain was recorded in a study of blood T cells in healthy people across ages. Regarding the study as a whole: Naive T cell percentage and TCR beta diversity correlated strongly. The long-lived group displayed more naive CD4+ cells, plus higher diversity, than the aged donors did. While age rose, TCR beta diversity per million T cells dropped in a roughly linear way.

Sample-barcoded 5' priming and a J-beta primer mix drove a second PCR of about 7 to 12 cycles. Each cDNA was tagged by a template-switch adaptor containing 12 random nucleotides. Via MiXCR, TCRdb re-called the 5' RACE reads, giving one row per CDR3 protein. The sample records about 1.5 million distinct CDR3 sequences, approximately 43% being singletons. The length of the CDR3 is 14 residues. On this clonotype: What it recognizes is unknown.

Specimen: blood. The chain links TRBV21-1 to TRBJ2-1; TRBD1 reflects the table's D call only, with no check against the DNA. TRBV21-1 is described as a pseudogene. This sequence was found in a woman between 18 and 30 years old in good health. The CDR3 nucleotides read TGTGCCAGCAGCCCCCAGACAGGGAGACACGAGCAGTTCTTC. This codes for CASSPQTGRHEQFF.